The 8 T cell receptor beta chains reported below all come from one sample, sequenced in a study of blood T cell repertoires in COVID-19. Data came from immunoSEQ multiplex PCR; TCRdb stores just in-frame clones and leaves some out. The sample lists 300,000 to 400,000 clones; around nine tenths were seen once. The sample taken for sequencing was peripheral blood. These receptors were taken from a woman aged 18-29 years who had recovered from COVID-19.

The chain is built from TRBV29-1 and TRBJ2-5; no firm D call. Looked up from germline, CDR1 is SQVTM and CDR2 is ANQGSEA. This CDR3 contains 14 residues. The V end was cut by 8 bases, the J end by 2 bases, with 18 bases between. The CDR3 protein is CSYRLRRSQETQYF. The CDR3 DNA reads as TGCAGCTATCGACTGCGTAGGAGTCAAGAGACCCAGTACTTC.

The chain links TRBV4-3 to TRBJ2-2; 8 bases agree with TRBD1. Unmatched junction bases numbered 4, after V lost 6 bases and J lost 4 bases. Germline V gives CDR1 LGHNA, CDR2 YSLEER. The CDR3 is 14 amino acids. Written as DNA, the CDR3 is TGCGCCAGCAGACAGGGGGAAAGCACCGGGGAGCTGTTTTTT. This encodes CASRQGESTGELFF.

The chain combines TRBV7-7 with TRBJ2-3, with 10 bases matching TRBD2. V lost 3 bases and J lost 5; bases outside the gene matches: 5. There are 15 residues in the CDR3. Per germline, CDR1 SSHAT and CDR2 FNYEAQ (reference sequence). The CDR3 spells CASSLLAGGLDTQYF. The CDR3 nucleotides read TGTGCCAGCAGCTTGTTAGCGGGAGGTTTAGATACGCAGTATTTT.

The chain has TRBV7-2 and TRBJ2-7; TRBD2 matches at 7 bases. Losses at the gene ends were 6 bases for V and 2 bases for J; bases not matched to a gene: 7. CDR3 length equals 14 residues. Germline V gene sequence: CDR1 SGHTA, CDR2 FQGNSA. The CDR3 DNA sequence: TGTGCCAGCAGTCGATCGGGAGGAACCTACGAGCAGTACGTC. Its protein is CASSRSGGTYEQYV.

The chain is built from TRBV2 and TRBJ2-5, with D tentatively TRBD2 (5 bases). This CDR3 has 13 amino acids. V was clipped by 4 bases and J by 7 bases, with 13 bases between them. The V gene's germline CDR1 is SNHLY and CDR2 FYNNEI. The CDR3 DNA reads TGTGCCAGCAGTGTACGGACTGATGGGACCCAGTACTTC. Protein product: CASSVRTDGTQYF. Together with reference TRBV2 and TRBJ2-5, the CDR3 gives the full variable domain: EPEVTQTPSHQVTQMGQEVILRCVPISNHLYFYWYRQILGQKVEFLVSFYNNEISEKSEIFDDQFSVERPDGSNFTLKIRSTKLEDSAMYFCASSVRTDGTQYFGPGTRLLVL.

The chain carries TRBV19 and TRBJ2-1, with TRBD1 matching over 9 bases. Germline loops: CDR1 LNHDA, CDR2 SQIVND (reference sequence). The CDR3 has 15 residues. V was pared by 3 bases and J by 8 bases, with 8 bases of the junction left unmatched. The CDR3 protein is CASSMGQGPRDEQFF. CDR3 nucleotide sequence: TGTGCCAGTAGTATGGGACAGGGCCCTAGGGATGAGCAGTTCTTC.

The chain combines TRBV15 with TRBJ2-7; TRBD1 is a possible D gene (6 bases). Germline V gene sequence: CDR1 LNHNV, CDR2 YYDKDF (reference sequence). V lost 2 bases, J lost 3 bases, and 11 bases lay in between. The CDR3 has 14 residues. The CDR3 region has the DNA TGTGCCACCAGCAGAACAGGGAGATACTACGAGCAGTACGTC. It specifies CATSRTGRYYEQYV.

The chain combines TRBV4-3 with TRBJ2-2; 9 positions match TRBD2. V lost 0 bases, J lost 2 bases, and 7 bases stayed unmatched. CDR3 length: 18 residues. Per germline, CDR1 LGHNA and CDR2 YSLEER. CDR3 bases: TGCGCCAGCAGCCAAGAAGCCCCTAGCGGGATAAACACCGGGGAGCTGTTTTTT. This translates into CASSQEAPSGINTGELFF.